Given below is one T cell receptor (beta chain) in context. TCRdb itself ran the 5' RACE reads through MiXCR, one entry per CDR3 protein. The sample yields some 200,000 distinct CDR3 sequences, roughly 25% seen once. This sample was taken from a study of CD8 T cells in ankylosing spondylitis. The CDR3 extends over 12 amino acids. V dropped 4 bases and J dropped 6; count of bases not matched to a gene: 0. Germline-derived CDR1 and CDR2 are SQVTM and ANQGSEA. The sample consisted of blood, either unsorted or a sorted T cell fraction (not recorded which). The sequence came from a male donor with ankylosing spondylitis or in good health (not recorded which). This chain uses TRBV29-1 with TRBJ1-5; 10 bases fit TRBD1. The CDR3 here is CSVGTGGQPQHF. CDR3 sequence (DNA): TGCAGCGTTGGGACAGGGGGTCAGCCCCAGCATTTT.